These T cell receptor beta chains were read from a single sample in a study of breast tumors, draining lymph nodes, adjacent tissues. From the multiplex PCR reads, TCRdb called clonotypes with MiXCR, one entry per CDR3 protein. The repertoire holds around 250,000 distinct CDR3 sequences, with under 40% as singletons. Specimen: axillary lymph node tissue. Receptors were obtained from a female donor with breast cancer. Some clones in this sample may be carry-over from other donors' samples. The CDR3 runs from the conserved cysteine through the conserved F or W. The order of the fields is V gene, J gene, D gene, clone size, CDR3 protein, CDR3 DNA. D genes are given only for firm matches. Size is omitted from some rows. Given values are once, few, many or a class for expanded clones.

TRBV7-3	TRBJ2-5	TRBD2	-	CASSQDRRGAGGTQYF	TGCGCCAGCAGCCAAGATCGGAGAGGAGCGGGGGGGACCCAGTACTTC
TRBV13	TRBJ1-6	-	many	CASRIGPGLNNSPLHF	TGTGCCAGCAGGATCGGGCCCGGTTTAAATAATTCACCCCTCCACTTT
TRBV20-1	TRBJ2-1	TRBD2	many	CSAWARRGGYNEQFF	TGCAGTGCGTGGGCGAGGCGGGGGGGGTACAATGAGCAGTTCTTC
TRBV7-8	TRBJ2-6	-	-	CASSLAGTNVLTF	TGTGCCAGCAGCTTAGCCGGGACTAACGTCCTGACTTTC
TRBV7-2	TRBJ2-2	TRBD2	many	CASSLAASGGRELFF	TGTGCCAGCAGCTTAGCGGCTAGCGGGGGACGAGAGCTGTTTTTT
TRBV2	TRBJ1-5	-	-	CASNEPGQPQHF	TGTGCCAGCAATGAGCCGGGGCAGCCCCAGCATTTT
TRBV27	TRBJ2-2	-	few	CASRPGADTGELFF	TGTGCCAGCAGGCCAGGGGCGGACACCGGGGAGCTGTTTTTT
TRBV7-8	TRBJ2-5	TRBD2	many	CAIAGLAGETQYF	TGTGCTATCGCGGGACTAGCGGGAGAGACCCAGTACTTC
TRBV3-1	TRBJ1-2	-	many	CASSQSGRGYTF	TGTGCCAGCAGCCAATCGGGCCGAGGCTACACCTTC
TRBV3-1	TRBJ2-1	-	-	CASSPGGGVAGSHEQFF	TGTGCCAGCAGCCCAGGGGGCGGGGTAGCGGGTTCCCATGAGCAGTTCTTC
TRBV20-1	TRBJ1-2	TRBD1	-	CSAIPDRGNYGYTF	TGCAGTGCTATCCCGGACAGGGGAAACTATGGCTACACCTTC
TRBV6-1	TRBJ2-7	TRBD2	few	CASSLTSGGFYEQYF	TGTGCCAGCAGTCTTACTAGCGGAGGTTTCTACGAGCAGTACTTC
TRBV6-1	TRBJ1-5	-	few	CASLNQRSNQPQHF	TGTGCCAGCCTGAACCAAAGGAGCAATCAGCCCCAGCATTTT
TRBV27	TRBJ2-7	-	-	CASSFQFSYEQYF	TGTGCCAGCAGTTTTCAGTTCTCCTACGAGCAGTACTTC
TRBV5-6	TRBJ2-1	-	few	CASSHDMGVHEQFF	TGTGCCAGCAGCCATGATATGGGGGTCCATGAGCAGTTCTTC
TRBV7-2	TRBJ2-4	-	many	CASSLSRDKNIQYF	TGTGCCAGCAGTCTGTCAAGGGACAAAAACATTCAGTACTTC
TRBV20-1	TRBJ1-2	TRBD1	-	CSALTGDGYTF	TGCAGTGCTTTGACAGGGGATGGCTACACCTTC